The clone carrying this T cell receptor beta chain was picked up a small number of times. Antigen: not known. The record originates from a study of T cell repertoires in cytomegalovirus infection. Findings of the study overall: Carriage of CMV together with the relevant HLA was identifiable through cumulative public TCR beta family frequency.

V lost 6 bases and J lost 2, with 16 bases in between. This CDR3 is 15 amino acids long. Germline V lookup: CDR1 MNHNS, CDR2 SASEGT. Each CDR3 protein gets one entry after TCRdb re-called the reads with MiXCR. The sample lists roughly 310,000 distinct CDR3 sequences; almost 30% were seen once. This clonotype originated in a human donor in good health (CMV status not recorded). Some clones in this sample may be carry-over from other donors' samples. The rearrangement links TRBV6-1 to TRBJ1-1; D may be TRBD1 (6 bases). The specimen comprised cultured PBMCs, sampled from culture after CMV antigen stimulation. The CDR3 loop reads CASRVRDTLNTEAFF. Here the CDR3 DNA reads TGTGCCAGCAGGGTCCGGGACACCTTAAACACTGAAGCTTTCTTT.